The clone carrying this T cell receptor beta chain was recorded a few times. This entry belongs to a study of blood T cell repertoires in COVID-19. Measured with immunoSEQ multiplex PCR; TCRdb has only the in-frame clones, and not every one. The sample lists over 300,000 clones; 70% to 90% were seen once. The CDR3 consists of 15 residues. Germline V CDR1 and CDR2: SGHTA, FQGNSA. V shed 4 bases and J 4 bases; nucleotides not matched to a gene: 9. This chain uses TRBV7-2 with TRBJ1-1; 7 positions match TRBD1. This receptor was identified in a woman aged 18-29 years who had recovered from COVID-19. The sequenced sample was PBMCs or T cells enriched from blood (not recorded which). The chain's CDR3 is CASSSDRVGTTEAFF. CDR3 coding DNA: TGTGCCAGCAGCTCAGACAGGGTTGGGACCACTGAAGCTTTCTTT.